Below are 24 T cell receptor beta chains sequenced from a single sample in a study of T cells in Graves' hyperthyroidism and ophthalmopathy. TCR beta CDR3 sequences were amplified from RNA transcripts. The primer set for the first-round RT-PCR of the TCR CDR3 was HTBI. TCRdb reprocessed the multiplex PCR reads via MiXCR and lists one record per CDR3 protein. The data hold about 52,000 distinct CDR3 sequences, with roughly 50% observed a single time. The sample consisted of blood. Source of these receptors: a woman aged 45-65 years with Graves' ophthalmopathy.

V is TRBV20-1 and J is TRBJ2-3; TRBD2 is a possible D gene (6 bases). CDR3 size: 14 residues. Deletions cut 1 base from V and 6 bases from J, with 14 bases between. Germline V gene lookup returns CDR1 DFQATT and CDR2 SNEGSKA (reference sequence). The CDR3 loop is CSARGGAGSDTQYF. CDR3 DNA sequence: TGCAGTGCTAGAGGTGGGGCGGGGTCTGATACGCAGTATTTT.

With regard to this clonotype: This clone may be a read error of a much larger clone one base away. The chain carries TRBV4-1 and TRBJ2-7, with 7 bases that match TRBD1. Germline-derived CDR1 and CDR2 are MGHRA and YSYEKL. The CDR3 sequence is 17 residues long. J was trimmed by 2 bases and V by 1 base; bases with no gene match: 11. The CDR3 sequence: CASSQGNRGNRPYEQYF. CDR3 sequence (DNA): TGCGCCAGCAGCCAAGGTAACAGGGGTAACCGCCCCTACGAGCAGTACTTC.

As for this clonotype: Sequence at one end of the junction differs from germline and may be a read error. The J gene is TRBJ1-5, the V gene TRBV10-1; D may be TRBD1 (5 bases). CDR1 WNHNN and CDR2 SYGVQD come from the germline V gene (reference sequence). The CDR3 has 18 residues. CDR3 in amino acids: CAISESTLQDYSNQPQHF. The CDR3 region has the DNA TGTGCCATCAGTGAGTCGACGCTACAGGATTATAGCAATCAGCCCCAGCATTTT.

This clonotype was seen repeatedly, ten times or more. The J gene is TRBJ1-4, the V gene TRBV2; D call uncertain. This CDR3 spans 14 amino acids. Trimming took 6 bases from V and 7 from J, leaving 15 bases between them. Germline assignment: CDR1 SNHLY and CDR2 FYNNEI. CDR3: CASSFGGNGEKLFF. DNA of the CDR3: TGTGCCAGCAGCTTCGGAGGTAATGGTGAAAAACTGTTTTTT.

The table lists this clonotype with many counts. The chain recombines TRBV6-4 with TRBJ2-3, with a weak D call TRBD2 (6 bases). V gave up 5 bases and J gave up 0 bases, with 12 bases separating them. The germline gives CDR1 MRHNA, CDR2 SNTAGT. The CDR3 has 15 residues. The DNA for the CDR3 is TGTGCCAGCAGTCCCAAAAGCGGGAGCACAGATACGCAGTATTTT. It codes for CASSPKSGSTDTQYF.

This clonotype was counted ten times or more. The CDR3 DNA is TGTGCCAGCAGTTCCTCCATATTAGCCTACGAGCAGTACTTC. Its translation is CASSSSILAYEQYF. The chain is built from TRBV6-5 and TRBJ2-7, with D uncertain. CDR3 length: 14 residues. Between the trimmed V and J ends, which lost 4 bases and 2 bases, there was a span of 12 bases. Germline values: CDR1 MNHEY, CDR2 SVGAGI.

Concerning this clonotype: Given the absence of the conserved phenylalanine or tryptophan at the CDR3 end, a read error is likely. The DNA is omitted, as the CDR3 cannot be located on it reliably, and the CDR3 follows TCRdb's listing. The V call is TRBV3-2, the J call TRBJ2-2. TRBV3-2 is listed as a pseudogene. The CDR3 has 13 residues if both end residues are counted. The CDR3 is CASKRSIAGELFL.

The chain recombines TRBV7-2 with TRBJ2-1; 14 bases agree with TRBD2. Germline assignment: CDR1 SGHTA and CDR2 FQGNSA. This CDR3 has 16 residues. J gave up 15 bases and V 4 bases, and 14 bases lay outside the gene matches. The CDR3: CASSSYGGLAGVVGFF. As DNA, the CDR3 is TGTGCCAGCAGCTCGTACGGGGGACTAGCGGGAGTTGTAGGGTTCTTC.

Turning to this clonotype: This may arise from a read error, as a much more abundant clone is one base away. J is TRBJ2-7 and V is TRBV7-9; 7 nucleotides match TRBD1. The CDR3 spans 15 residues. CDR1 is SEHNR and CDR2 is FQNEAQ in the germline V gene (reference sequence). Unmatched junction bases numbered 10, after V lost 5 bases and J lost 3 bases. CDR3 DNA: TGTGCCAGCAGCCACCGGGACAGAGGTGTCTACGAGCAGTACTTC. It specifies CASSHRDRGVYEQYF.

Remarks on this clonotype: A read error may account for a junction end that differs from germline. This chain uses TRBV20-1 with TRBJ1-6; no clear D gene. Looked up from germline, CDR1 is DFQATT and CDR2 is SNEGSKA (reference sequence). The CDR3 has 13 amino acids. The CDR3: CSALARDNSSLHF. The CDR3 DNA reads TGCAGCGCTCTCGCCAGAGACAATTCATCCCTCCACTTT.

This clonotype was seen ten or more times. The chain couples TRBV11-2 to TRBJ2-7; 8 bases fit TRBD1. The V gene's germline CDR1 is SGHAT and CDR2 FQNNGV. The CDR3 spans 15 residues. J gave up 5 bases and V 5 bases, and 11 bases lay outside the gene matches. CDR3: CASSNLRDRRNEQYF. DNA for the CDR3: TGTGCCAGCAGCAACCTCCGGGACAGGCGAAACGAGCAGTACTTC. The full variable domain, in which reference TRBV11-2 and TRBJ2-7 provide the parts outside the CDR3, is EAGVAQSPRYKIIEKRQSVAFWCNPISGHATLYWYQQILGQGPKLLIQFQNNGVVDDSQLPKDRFSAERLKGVDSTLKIQPAKLEDSAVYLCASSNLRDRRNEQYFGPGTRLTVT.

The chain couples TRBV20-1 to TRBJ2-7; TRBD1 might be the D (5 bases). Germline CDR1 DFQATT, CDR2 SNEGSKA (reference sequence). Trimming stripped 0 bases from V and 2 bases from J, with 8 bases between. The CDR3 is 13 residues long. CDR3 sequence: CSARDRATYEQYF. DNA of the CDR3: TGCAGTGCTAGAGACAGGGCGACCTACGAGCAGTACTTC.

This clonotype was detected many times. This sequence joins TRBV6-2 or TRBV6-3 and TRBJ2-7, with 8 bases identical to TRBD2. This CDR3 comprises 13 residues. CDR1 is MNHEY, CDR2 SVGEGT, per germline. V shed 5 bases, J shed 2 bases, and the junction held 2 bases outside the gene matches. CDR3 sequence: CASSTSGTYEQYF. The CDR3 DNA reads as TGTGCCAGCAGTACTAGCGGCACCTACGAGCAGTACTTC.

This clonotype was found once. The chain employs TRBV7-2 and TRBJ2-1; 8 bases agree with TRBD1. CDR3 size: 13 residues. Germline CDR1 SGHTA, CDR2 FQGNSA. V shed 6 bases and J 12 bases; nucleotides not matched to a gene: 10. CDR3 loop: CASRPDRAGGQFF. DNA of the CDR3: TGTGCCAGCAGACCGGACAGGGCCGGGGGGCAGTTCTTC.

This clonotype appeared many times. The rearrangement uses TRBV6-1 and TRBJ2-7; D remains ambiguous. This CDR3 region has 12 residues. From germline, CDR1 is MNHNS and CDR2 SASEGT. Trimming shortened V by 4 bases and J by 6 bases, and 10 bases separated the two germline ends. The CDR3 protein is CASSGPWAEQYF. Written as DNA, the CDR3 is TGTGCCAGCAGTGGCCCGTGGGCCGAGCAGTACTTC.

This clonotype was seen at least ten times. The chain carries TRBV6-5 and TRBJ1-2; 7 nucleotides line up with TRBD1. CDR1 and CDR2 from the germline V gene are MNHEY and SVGAGI. The CDR3 has 14 residues. V lost 4 bases and J lost 6; bases outside the gene matches: 8. CDR3 sequence: CASSSRTGLDGYTF. CDR3 nucleotide sequence: TGTGCCAGCAGTTCCCGGACAGGTCTGGATGGCTACACCTTC.

On this clonotype itself: No conserved phenylalanine or tryptophan ends this CDR3, so it is likely a read error. Because the CDR3's place on the DNA is in doubt, the DNA is left out and the CDR3 is given as listed by TCRdb. V and J are TRBV7-2 and TRBJ1-3. Looked up from germline, CDR1 is SGHTA and CDR2 is FQGNSA. The CDR3 length is 9 residues, termini included. The CDR3 sequence is CASSLARLA.

The sample holds many counts of this clonotype. This chain uses TRBV10-2 with TRBJ2-3; no firm D call. The CDR3 consists of 15 residues. The V and J ends lost 2 bases and 0 bases respectively, with 9 bases between them. Germline CDR1 is WSHSY and CDR2 is SAAADI. CDR3 nucleotides: TGCGCCAGCAGTGAGGGAAAGGGTAGCACAGATACGCAGTATTTT. It codes for CASSEGKGSTDTQYF.

The chain uses TRBV20-1 and TRBJ2-1, with D possibly TRBD2 on 6 matching bases. Per germline, CDR1 DFQATT and CDR2 SNEGSKA (reference sequence). With 0 bases removed from V and 7 bases from J, the gap between germline ends came to 16 bases. The CDR3 totals 15 residues. CDR3 region: CSARDTRGAMNEQFF. CDR3 bases: TGCAGTGCTAGAGACACGCGGGGAGCTATGAATGAGCAGTTCTTC.

This clonotype has at least ten counts. V usage is TRBV27 and J usage is TRBJ2-7; 9 positions agree with TRBD2. The CDR3 sequence is 14 residues long. Germline trimming cut 7 bases from V and 3 bases from J; bases unmatched to any gene: 7. The germline V gene has CDR1 MNHEY and CDR2 SMNVEV (reference sequence). The CDR3 bases are TGTGCCAGCATGACGGGACTAGCAGGCTACGAGCAGTACTTC. The encoded protein is CASMTGLAGYEQYF.

The chain employs TRBV9 and TRBJ2-1; D may be TRBD2 (6 bases). The germline V gene encodes CDR1 SGDLS and CDR2 YYNGEE. The CDR3 is made up of 16 amino acids. Trimming cost V 3 bases and J 3 bases, with 16 bases left between them. The CDR3 spells CASSDSGRSNYNEQFF. The CDR3 bases are TGTGCCAGCAGCGATTCAGGGAGGTCGAACTACAATGAGCAGTTCTTC.

In this sample, this clonotype turned up a few times. The CDR3 bases are TGTGCCAGCAGTTTAAGGCCCGGGGAGGCAGATACGCAGTATTTT. It yields the protein CASSLRPGEADTQYF. The chain has TRBV12-3 or TRBV12-4 and TRBJ2-3; D is possibly TRBD2 (6 bases). The CDR3 is 15 amino acids. V was pared by 2 bases and J by 4 bases, with 13 bases between.

This clonotype was counted ten times or more. V and J are TRBV20-1 and TRBJ2-5, with 16 bases lining up with TRBD2. CDR3 length: 19 residues. Germline V gene data show CDR1 as DFQATT and CDR2 as SNEGSKA (reference sequence). This chain's CDR3 is CSANSPGTSGRAVWETQYF. CDR3 nucleotide sequence: TGCAGCGCGAATAGTCCCGGGACTAGCGGGAGGGCCGTCTGGGAGACCCAGTACTTC.

This clonotype was recorded many times. The chain links TRBV11-2 to TRBJ2-7; D is unresolved. Germline CDR1 reads SGHAT; CDR2 reads FQNNGV. V dropped 2 bases and J dropped 0 bases, with 11 bases sitting between them. This CDR3 contains 15 residues. CDR3 sequence: CASSLTGTLSYEQYF. CDR3 bases: TGTGCCAGCAGCTTAACGGGTACCCTCTCCTACGAGCAGTACTTC.